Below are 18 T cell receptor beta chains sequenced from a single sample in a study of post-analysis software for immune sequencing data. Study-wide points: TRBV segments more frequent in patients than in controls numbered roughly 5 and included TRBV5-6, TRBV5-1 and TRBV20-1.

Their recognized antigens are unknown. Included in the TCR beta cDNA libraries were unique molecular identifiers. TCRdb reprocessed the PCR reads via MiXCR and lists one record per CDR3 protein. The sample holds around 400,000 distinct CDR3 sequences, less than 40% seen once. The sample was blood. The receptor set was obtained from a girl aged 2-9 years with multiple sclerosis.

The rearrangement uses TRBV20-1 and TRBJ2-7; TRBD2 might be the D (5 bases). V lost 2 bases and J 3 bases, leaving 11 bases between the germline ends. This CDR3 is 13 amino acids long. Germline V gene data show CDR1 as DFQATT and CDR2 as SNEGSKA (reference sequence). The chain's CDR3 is CSARSLSDYEQYF. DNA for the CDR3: TGCAGTGCTAGATCCCTTAGCGACTACGAGCAGTACTTC.

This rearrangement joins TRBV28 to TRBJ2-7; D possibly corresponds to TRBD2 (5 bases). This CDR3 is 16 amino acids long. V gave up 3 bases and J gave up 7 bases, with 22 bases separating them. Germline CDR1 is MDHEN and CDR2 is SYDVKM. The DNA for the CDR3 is TGTGCCAGCAGTTTCCGATCGGTAGGACTGAGTTGGGAGCAGTACTTC. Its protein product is CASSFRSVGLSWEQYF.

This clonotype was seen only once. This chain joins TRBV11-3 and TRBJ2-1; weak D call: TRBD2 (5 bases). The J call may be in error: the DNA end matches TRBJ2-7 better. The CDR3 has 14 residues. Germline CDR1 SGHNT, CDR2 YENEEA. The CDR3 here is CASSKLEVNNEQYF. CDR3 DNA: TGTGCCAGCAGCAAACTAGAGGTGAACAATGAGCAGTACTTC.

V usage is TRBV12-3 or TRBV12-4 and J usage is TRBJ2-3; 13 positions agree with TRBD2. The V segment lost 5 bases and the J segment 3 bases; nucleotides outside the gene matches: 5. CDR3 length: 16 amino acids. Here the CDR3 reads CASSDGLAGETDTQYF. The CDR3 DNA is TGTGCCAGCAGTGACGGACTAGCGGGAGAAACAGATACGCAGTATTTT.

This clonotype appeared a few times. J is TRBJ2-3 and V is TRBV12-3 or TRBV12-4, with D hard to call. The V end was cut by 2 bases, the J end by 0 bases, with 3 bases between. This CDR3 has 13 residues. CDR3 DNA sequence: TGTGCCAGCAGTTTAATGAGCACAGATACGCAGTATTTT. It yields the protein CASSLMSTDTQYF.

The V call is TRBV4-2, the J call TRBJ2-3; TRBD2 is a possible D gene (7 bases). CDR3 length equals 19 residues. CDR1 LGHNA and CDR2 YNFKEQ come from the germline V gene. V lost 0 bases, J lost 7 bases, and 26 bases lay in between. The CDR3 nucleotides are TGTGCCAGCAGCCAAGATTACCCCTCAGGAGCGGCGGGGGCCTATACGCAGTATTTT. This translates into CASSQDYPSGAAGAYTQYF.

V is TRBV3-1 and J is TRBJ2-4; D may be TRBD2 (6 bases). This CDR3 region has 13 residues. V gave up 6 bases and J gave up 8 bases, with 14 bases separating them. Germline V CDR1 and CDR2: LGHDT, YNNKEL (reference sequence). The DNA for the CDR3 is TGTGCCAGCAGGTCAGGAGGGCAGGACATTCAGTACTTC. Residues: CASRSGGQDIQYF. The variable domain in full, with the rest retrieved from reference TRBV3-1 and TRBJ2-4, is DTAVSQTPKYLVTQMGNDKSIKCEQNLGHDTMYWYKQDSKKFLKIMFSYNNKELIINETVPNRFSPKSPDKAHLNLHINSLELGDSAVYFCASRSGGQDIQYFGAGTRLSVL.

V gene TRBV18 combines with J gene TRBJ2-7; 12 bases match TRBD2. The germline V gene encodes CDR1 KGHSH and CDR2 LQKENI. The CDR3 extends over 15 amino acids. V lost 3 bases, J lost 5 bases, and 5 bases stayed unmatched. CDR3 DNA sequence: TGTGCCAGCTCACCTCTAGCGGGGGGGGCCCACGAGCAGTACTTC. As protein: CASSPLAGGAHEQYF.

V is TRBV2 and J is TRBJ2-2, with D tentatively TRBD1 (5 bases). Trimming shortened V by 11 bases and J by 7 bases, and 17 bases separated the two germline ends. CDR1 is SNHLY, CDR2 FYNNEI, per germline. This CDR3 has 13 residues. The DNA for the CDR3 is TGTGCCGGGCAGGGTCTTCCTCTCGGGGAGCTGTTTTTT. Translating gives CAGQGLPLGELFF.

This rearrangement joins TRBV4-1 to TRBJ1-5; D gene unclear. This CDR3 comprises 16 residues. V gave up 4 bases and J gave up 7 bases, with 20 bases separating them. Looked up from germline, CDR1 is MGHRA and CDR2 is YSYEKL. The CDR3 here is CASSRGLDGVKQPQHF. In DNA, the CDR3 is TGCGCCAGCAGCCGAGGTTTGGACGGCGTTAAACAGCCCCAGCATTTT.

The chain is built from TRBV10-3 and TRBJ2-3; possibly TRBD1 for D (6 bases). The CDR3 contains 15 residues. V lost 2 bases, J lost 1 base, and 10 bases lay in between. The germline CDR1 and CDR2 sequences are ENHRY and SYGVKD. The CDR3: CAISEPAGGTDTQYF. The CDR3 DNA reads TGTGCCATCAGTGAGCCAGCAGGGGGCACAGATACGCAGTATTTT.

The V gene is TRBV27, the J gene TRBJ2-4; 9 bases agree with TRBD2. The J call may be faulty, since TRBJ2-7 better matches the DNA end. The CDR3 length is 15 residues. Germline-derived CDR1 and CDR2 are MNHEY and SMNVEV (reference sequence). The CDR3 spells CASSVPSGGRNEQYF. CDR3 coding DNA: TGTGCCAGCAGCGTGCCAAGCGGGGGGCGGAACGAGCAGTACTTC.

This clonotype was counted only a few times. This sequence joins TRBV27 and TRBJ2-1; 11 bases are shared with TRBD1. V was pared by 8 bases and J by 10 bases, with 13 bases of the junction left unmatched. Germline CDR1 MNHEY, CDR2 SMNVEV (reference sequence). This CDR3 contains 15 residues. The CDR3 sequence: CASVDFGQGAGEQFF. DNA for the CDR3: TGTGCCAGCGTTGATTTCGGACAGGGGGCTGGGGAGCAGTTCTTC.

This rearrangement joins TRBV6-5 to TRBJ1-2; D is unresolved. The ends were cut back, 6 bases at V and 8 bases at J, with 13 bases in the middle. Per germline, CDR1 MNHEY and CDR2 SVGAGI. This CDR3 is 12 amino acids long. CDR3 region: CASSPGSEGYTF. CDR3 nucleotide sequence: TGTGCCAGCAGCCCTGGGTCAGAGGGCTACACCTTC.

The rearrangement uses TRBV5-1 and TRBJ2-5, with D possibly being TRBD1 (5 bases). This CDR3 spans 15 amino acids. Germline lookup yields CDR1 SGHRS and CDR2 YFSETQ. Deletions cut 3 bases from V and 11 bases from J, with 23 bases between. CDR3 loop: CASSSPKPGHNEQYF. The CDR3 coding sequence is TGCGCCAGCAGCTCGCCAAAACCAGGGCACAATGAGCAGTACTTC.

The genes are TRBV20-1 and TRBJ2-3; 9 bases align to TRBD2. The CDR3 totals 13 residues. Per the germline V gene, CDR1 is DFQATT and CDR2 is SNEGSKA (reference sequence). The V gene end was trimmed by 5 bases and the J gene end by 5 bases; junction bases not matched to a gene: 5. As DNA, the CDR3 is TGCAGTGCTTTCGCTAGCGGGAAAGATACGCAGTATTTT. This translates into CSAFASGKDTQYF.

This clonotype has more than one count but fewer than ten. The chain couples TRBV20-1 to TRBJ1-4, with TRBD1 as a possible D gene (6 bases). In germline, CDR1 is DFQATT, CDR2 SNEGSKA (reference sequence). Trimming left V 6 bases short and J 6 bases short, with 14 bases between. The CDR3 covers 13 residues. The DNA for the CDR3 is TGCAGTGCGGTGGGGGGCCGTTATGAAAAACTGTTTTTT. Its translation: CSAVGGRYEKLFF.

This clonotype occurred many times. The CDR3 DNA reads TGCGCCAGCAGCTTGGCCGGGAACGAGCAGTACTTC. Protein product: CASSLAGNEQYF. The genes are TRBV5-1 and TRBJ2-7, with D possibly being TRBD2 (5 bases). Germline CDR1 is SGHRS and CDR2 is YFSETQ. With 0 bases removed from V and 5 bases from J, the gap between germline ends came to 6 bases. The CDR3 contains 12 residues.